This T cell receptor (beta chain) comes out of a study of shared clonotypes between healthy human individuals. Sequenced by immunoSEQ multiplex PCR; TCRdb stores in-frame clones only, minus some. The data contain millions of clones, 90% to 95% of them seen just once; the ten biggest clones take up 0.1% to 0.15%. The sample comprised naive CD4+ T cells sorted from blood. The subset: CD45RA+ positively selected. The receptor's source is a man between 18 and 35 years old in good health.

The CDR3 loop reads CASADRFYGYTF. The CDR3 DNA reads as TGTGCCAGCGCAGACAGGTTCTATGGCTACACCTTC. This chain uses TRBV27 with TRBJ1-2, with a weak D call TRBD1 (6 bases). There are 12 residues in the CDR3. Trimming shortened V by 8 bases and J by 4 bases, and 11 bases separated the two germline ends. The germline gives CDR1 MNHEY, CDR2 SMNVEV (reference sequence).